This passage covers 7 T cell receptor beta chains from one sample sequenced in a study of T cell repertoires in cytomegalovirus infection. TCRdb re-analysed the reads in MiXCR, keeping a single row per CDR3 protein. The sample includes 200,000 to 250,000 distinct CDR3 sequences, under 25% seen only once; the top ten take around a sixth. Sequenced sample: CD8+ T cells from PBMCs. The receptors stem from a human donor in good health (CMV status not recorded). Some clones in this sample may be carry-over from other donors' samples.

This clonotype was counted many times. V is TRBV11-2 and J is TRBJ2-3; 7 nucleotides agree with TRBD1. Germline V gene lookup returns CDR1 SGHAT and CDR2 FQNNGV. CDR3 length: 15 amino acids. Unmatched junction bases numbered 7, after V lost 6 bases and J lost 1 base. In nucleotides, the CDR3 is TGTGCCAGCAGACAGGGACAGCTAGGCACAGATACGCAGTATTTT. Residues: CASRQGQLGTDTQYF.

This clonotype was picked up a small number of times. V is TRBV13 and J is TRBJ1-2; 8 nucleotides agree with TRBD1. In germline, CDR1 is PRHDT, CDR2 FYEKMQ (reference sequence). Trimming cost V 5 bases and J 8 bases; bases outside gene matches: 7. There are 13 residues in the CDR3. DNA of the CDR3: TGTGCCAGCAGCCCCGGGACAGGCGGGGGCTACACCTTC. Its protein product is CASSPGTGGGYTF.

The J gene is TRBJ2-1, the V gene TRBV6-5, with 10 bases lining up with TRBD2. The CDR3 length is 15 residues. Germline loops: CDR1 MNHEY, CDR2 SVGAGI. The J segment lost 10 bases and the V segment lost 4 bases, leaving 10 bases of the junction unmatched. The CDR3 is CASSFGSGGVREQFF. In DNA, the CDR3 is TGTGCCAGCAGTTTCGGAAGCGGGGGGGTGAGGGAGCAGTTCTTC.

CDR3 sequence reads: CSARRGQWSGELFF. Here the CDR3 DNA reads TGCAGTGCTAGGAGGGGCCAATGGAGCGGGGAGCTGTTTTTT. V gene TRBV20-1 combines with J gene TRBJ2-2, with D possibly called TRBD1 or TRBD2 (5 bases each). V dropped 3 bases and J dropped 7 bases, with 15 bases sitting between them. Germline CDR1 is DFQATT and CDR2 is SNEGSKA (reference sequence). The CDR3 contains 14 residues.

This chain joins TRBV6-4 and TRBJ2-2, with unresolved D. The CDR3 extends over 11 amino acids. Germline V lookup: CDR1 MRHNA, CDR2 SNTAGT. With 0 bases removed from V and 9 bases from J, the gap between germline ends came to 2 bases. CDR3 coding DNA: TGTGCCAGCAGTGACTCTAGGGAGCTGTTTTTT. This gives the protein CASSDSRELFF.

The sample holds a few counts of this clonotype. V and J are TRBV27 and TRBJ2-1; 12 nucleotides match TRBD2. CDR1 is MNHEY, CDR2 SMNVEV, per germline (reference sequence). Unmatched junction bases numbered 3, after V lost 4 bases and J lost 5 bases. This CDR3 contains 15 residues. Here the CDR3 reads CASSSGLAGNNEQFF. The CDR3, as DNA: TGTGCCAGCAGTTCCGGACTAGCGGGGAACAATGAGCAGTTCTTC.

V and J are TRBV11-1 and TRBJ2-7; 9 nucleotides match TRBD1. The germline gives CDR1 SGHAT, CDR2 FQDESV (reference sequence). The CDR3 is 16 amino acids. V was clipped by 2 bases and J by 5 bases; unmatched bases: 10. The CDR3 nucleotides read TGTGCCAGCAGCTTATTTTCGGGACAGGGAAAGGACGAGCAGTACTTC. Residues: CASSLFSGQGKDEQYF.